These 4 T cell receptor beta chains originate from one sample sequenced in a study of cytomegalovirus exposure and HLA in healthy donors. Both 60 Vbeta primers and 13 Jbeta primers went into the PCR. Sequencing was performed with immunoSEQ multiplex PCR; in TCRdb, only in-frame clones are kept and a portion is missing. The profile shows around 140,000 clones, 82% of them singletons. Source material: PBMCs. Receptor source: a woman aged 45-65 years in good health and CMV-seropositive.

The V gene is TRBV4-1, the J gene TRBJ2-5; 7 bases match TRBD1. V gave up 3 bases and J gave up 2 bases; unmatched junction bases: 3. In germline, CDR1 is MGHRA, CDR2 YSYEKL. This CDR3 has 14 residues. CDR3 sequence reads: CASSHPDRQETQYF. CDR3 coding DNA: TGCGCCAGCAGCCATCCGGACAGGCAAGAGACCCAGTACTTC.

The gene calls are TRBV5-4 and TRBJ1-2, with 8 bases identical to TRBD1. The V segment lost 4 bases and the J segment 3 bases; nucleotides outside the gene matches: 11. CDR1 and CDR2 from the germline V gene are SGHNT and YYREEE (reference sequence). CDR3 length: 16 residues. The CDR3 loop is CASSNPRGQGYYGYTF. As DNA, the CDR3 is TGTGCCAGCAGCAACCCCAGGGGGCAGGGCTACTATGGCTACACCTTC.

This chain connects TRBV6-1 to TRBJ2-3; the D is unclear. In germline, CDR1 is MNHNS, CDR2 SASEGT. Deletions cut 7 bases from V and 3 bases from J, with 17 bases between. There are 15 residues in the CDR3. This CDR3 is CASTQKTTSTDTQYF. CDR3 sequence (DNA): TGTGCCAGCACCCAGAAGACGACAAGTACAGATACGCAGTATTTT.

The chain carries TRBV7-2 and TRBJ1-1; TRBD1 matches 8 bases. The V gene end was trimmed by 3 bases and the J gene end by 5 bases; junction bases not matched to a gene: 8. The CDR3 is made up of 15 amino acids. CDR1 SGHTA and CDR2 FQGNSA come from the germline V gene. CDR3 protein: CASSFQGARVTEAFF. DNA of the CDR3: TGTGCCAGCAGCTTCCAGGGGGCGCGGGTAACTGAAGCTTTCTTT.